This TCR beta chain is from a study of T cells in women clearing cervical HPV infection. The wider study: Controls' single incident HPV16 infection cleared within 12 months without precancer. Blood came at first lesion visit for cases, post-clearance for controls.

Trimming took 0 bases from V and 2 from J, leaving 14 bases between them. This CDR3 contains 16 residues. Per germline, CDR1 SGHDN and CDR2 FVKESK. Method: immunoSEQ multiplex PCR; TCRdb's copy keeps in-frame clones and lacks some. The listing contains 35,000 to 45,000 clones. Note on this clone: The read ends 3 residues early relative to the CDR3; the germline J gene fills the gap.

The TCR originated in a woman between 18 and 69 years old with a cervical HPV16 infection that either progressed to CIN3+ or cleared (not recorded which). V and J are TRBV14 and TRBJ2-7; D possibly corresponds to TRBD1 (5 bases). Sequencing was done on a sample of blood buffy coat. The CDR3 sequence: CASSQDTGLGTYEQYF. The DNA read from the CDR3 is TGTGCCAGCAGCCAAGATACAGGTCTGGGTACCTACGAG.